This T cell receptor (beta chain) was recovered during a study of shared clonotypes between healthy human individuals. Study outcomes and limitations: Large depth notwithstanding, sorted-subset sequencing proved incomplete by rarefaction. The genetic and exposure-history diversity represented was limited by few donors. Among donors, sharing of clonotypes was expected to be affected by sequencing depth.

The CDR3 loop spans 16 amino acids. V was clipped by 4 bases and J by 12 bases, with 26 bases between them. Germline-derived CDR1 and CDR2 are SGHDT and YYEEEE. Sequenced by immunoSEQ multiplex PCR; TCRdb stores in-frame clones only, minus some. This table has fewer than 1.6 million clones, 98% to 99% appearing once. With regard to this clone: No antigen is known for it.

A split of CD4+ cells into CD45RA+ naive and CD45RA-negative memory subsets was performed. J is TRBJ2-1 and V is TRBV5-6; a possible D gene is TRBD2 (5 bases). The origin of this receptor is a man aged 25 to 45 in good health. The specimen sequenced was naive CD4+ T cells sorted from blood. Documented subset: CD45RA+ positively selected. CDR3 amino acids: CASSTTLGPFSGGQFF. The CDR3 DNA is TGTGCCAGCAGCACAACACTAGGGCCCTTCAGCGGTGGGCAGTTCTTC.